Sequencing of this T cell receptor beta chain was carried out in a study of cytomegalovirus exposure and HLA in healthy donors. The germline V and J ends were trimmed by 2 bases and 5 bases, with 8 bases remaining between them. Germline values: CDR1 SGHNT, CDR2 YYREEE (reference sequence). The CDR3 runs to 14 residues. The primer mix had 60 Vbeta and 13 Jbeta primers. This table comes from immunoSEQ multiplex PCR, and its TCRdb copy is limited to in-frame clones, with some not included. The top ten clones hold about 1.5% of a sample with around 98,000 clones, roughly 81% of them seen once. The source is a man aged 35-49 years in good health and CMV-seronegative. Sequenced input: PBMCs. The chain links TRBV5-4 to TRBJ1-6; unclear D gene. CDR3 DNA sequence: TGTGCCAGCAGCTTTCTAGTGGATAATTCACCCCTCCACTTT. Encoded protein: CASSFLVDNSPLHF.